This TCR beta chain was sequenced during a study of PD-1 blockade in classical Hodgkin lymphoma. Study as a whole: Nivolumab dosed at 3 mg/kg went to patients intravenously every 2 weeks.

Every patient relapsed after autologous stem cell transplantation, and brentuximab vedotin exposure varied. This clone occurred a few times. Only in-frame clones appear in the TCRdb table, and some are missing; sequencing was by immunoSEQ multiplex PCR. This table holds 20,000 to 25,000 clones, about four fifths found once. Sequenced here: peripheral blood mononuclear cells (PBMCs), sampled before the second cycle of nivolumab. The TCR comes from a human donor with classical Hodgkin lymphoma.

CDR3: CASSLGAARGDPLHF. CDR3 bases: TGTGCCAGCAGCTTAGGTGCGGCGAGAGGTGACCCCCTCCACTTT. The rearrangement joins TRBV7-9 to TRBJ1-6; D unclear. V was trimmed by 1 base and J by 13 bases, leaving 17 bases between them. Per germline, CDR1 SEHNR and CDR2 FQNEAQ (reference sequence). The CDR3 sequence is 15 residues long. Based on the CDR3 plus reference TRBV7-9 and TRBJ1-6, the full variable domain is DTGVSQNPRHKITKRGQNVTFRCDPISEHNRLYWYRQTLGQGPEFLTYFQNEAQLEKSRLLSDRFSAERPKGSFSTLEIQRTEQGDSAMYLCASSLGAARGDPLHFGNGTRLTVT.